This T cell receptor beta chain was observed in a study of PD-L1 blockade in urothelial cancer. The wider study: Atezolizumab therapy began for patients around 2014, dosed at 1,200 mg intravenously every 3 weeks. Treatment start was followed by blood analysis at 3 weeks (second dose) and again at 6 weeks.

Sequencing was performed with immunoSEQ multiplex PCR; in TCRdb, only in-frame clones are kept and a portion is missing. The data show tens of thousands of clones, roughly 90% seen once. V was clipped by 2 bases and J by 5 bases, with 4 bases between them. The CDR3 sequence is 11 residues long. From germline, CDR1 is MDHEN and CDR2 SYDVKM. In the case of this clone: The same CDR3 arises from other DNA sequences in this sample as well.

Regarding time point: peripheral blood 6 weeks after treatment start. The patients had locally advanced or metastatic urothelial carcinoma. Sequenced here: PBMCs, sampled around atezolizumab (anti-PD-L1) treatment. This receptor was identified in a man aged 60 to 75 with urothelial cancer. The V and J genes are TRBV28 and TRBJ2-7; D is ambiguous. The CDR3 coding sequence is TGTGCCAGCAGTTTACGCGACGAGCAGTACTTC. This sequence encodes CASSLRDEQYF.